A selection of T cell receptor beta chains follows, all from one sample in a study of blood T cell repertoires in COVID-19. The data were produced by immunoSEQ multiplex PCR, yet TCRdb's version contains in-frame clones alone and is incomplete. This sample has 9,000 to 13,000 clones, with 88% found just once. The sequenced material came from peripheral blood. The source of these receptors is a human donor in a cohort sampled during active COVID-19. The CDR3 runs from the conserved cysteine through the conserved F or W. A D gene is named only where the DNA matches it firmly. The listing skips clone size in some rows; elsewhere it reads once, few, many or a size class.

CASSPMGGRNSPLHF	TGTGCCAGCAGCCCCATGGGGGGACGAAATTCACCCCTCCACTTT	.	.	TRBV7-9	TRBJ1-6
CASSVDREGRSYNEQFF	TGTGCCAGCAGTGTGGACAGGGAAGGAAGGTCCTACAATGAGCAGTTCTTC	TRBD1	.	TRBV2	TRBJ2-1
CASSWASGFYNEQFF	TGTGCCAGCAGCTGGGCTAGCGGGTTTTACAATGAGCAGTTCTTC	TRBD2	.	TRBV5-5	TRBJ2-1
CASSFRDRERGYTF	TGTGCCAGCAGTTTCCGCGACAGGGAGAGAGGCTACACCTTC	TRBD1	once	TRBV27	TRBJ1-2
CASSSGGRKEKLFF	TGTGCCAGCAGCTCAGGGGGGAGAAAGGAAAAACTGTTTTTT	TRBD1	few	TRBV11-3	TRBJ1-4
CASSEAHWGGSNYGYTF	TGTGCCAGCAGTGAAGCGCACTGGGGGGGATCTAACTATGGCTACACCTTC	.	.	TRBV6-1	TRBJ1-2
CASSPTRLRGANTGELFF	TGCGCCAGCAGCCCCACACGGTTACGGGGGGCGAACACCGGGGAGCTGTTTTTT	TRBD2	once	TRBV4-3	TRBJ2-2
CASSPGQGAYEQYF	TGTGCCAGCTCCCCAGGACAGGGGGCCTACGAGCAGTACTTC	TRBD1	once	TRBV18	TRBJ2-7
CAISESWKNRGSSGNTIYF	TGTGCCATCAGTGAGTCGTGGAAAAACAGGGGTTCCTCTGGAAACACCATATATTTT	TRBD1	.	TRBV10-3	TRBJ1-3
CASSFTSGGGDTQYF	TGTGCCAGCAGCTTCACTAGCGGGGGTGGAGATACGCAGTATTTT	TRBD2	.	TRBV7-3	TRBJ2-3
CASSESGTSGAKNIQYF	TGTGCCAGCAGTGAAAGCGGGACTAGCGGGGCCAAAAACATTCAGTACTTC	TRBD2	.	TRBV2	TRBJ2-4
CASSLGTHYEQYF	TGTGCCAGCAGTTTAGGGACACACTACGAGCAGTACTTC	.	.	TRBV27	TRBJ2-7
CASSEDSGGSTEAFF	TGTGCCAGCAGTGAAGATAGTGGAGGGAGCACTGAAGCTTTCTTT	.	few	TRBV6-4	TRBJ1-1
CASRLGGQGVGDTIYF	TGTGCAAGTCGCTTAGGCGGCCAGGGGGTTGGTGACACCATATATTTT	.	few	TRBV12-2	TRBJ1-3
CASRTNQAFF	TGTGCCAGCAGGACTAATCAAGCTTTCTTT	.	once	TRBV2	TRBJ1-1
CAWRFIAGGAGELFF	TGTGCCTGGAGGTTTATAGCGGGGGGGGCCGGGGAGCTGTTTTTT	TRBD2	.	TRBV30	TRBJ2-2
CASSRARGGPYNEQFF	TGTGCCAGCAGCCGGGCGCGGGGGGGTCCCTACAATGAGCAGTTCTTC	TRBD2	medium-sized	TRBV11-2	TRBJ2-1
CASSLLAGGSNEQFF	TGTGCCAGCAGCTTACTAGCGGGGGGTTCCAATGAGCAGTTCTTC	TRBD2	.	TRBV7-9	TRBJ2-1
CASSSQAGLDTQYF	TGTGCCAGCAGTTCCCAAGCGGGGTTAGATACGCAGTATTTT	TRBD2	.	TRBV27	TRBJ2-3
CASSQGGGNTEAFF	TGCGCCAGCAGCCAGGGTGGCGGGAACACTGAAGCTTTCTTT	.	.	TRBV5-1	TRBJ1-1
CASSYSGTGVQPQHF	TGTGCCAGCAGTTACTCCGGGACAGGGGTTCAGCCCCAGCATTTT	TRBD1	once	TRBV6-6	TRBJ1-5
CASSQVGRGPGYRVGELFF	TGCGCCAGCAGCCAAGTCGGTCGCGGGCCTGGCTATAGGGTCGGGGAGCTGTTTTTT	.	once	TRBV4-1	TRBJ2-2
CASSLEGRATEAFF	TGTGCCAGCAGCTTAGAGGGCAGAGCCACTGAAGCTTTCTTT	.	.	TRBV11-2	TRBJ1-1
CASSRGAQETQYF	TGTGCCAGCAGCCGGGGGGCACAAGAGACCCAGTACTTC	.	.	TRBV7-3	TRBJ2-5
CASSSSRTAFMGDEQYF	TGTGCCAGCAGCTCCTCCCGGACTGCATTCATGGGAGACGAGCAGTACTTC	.	few	TRBV7-9	TRBJ2-7
CSVIRSGVRGREINTEAFF	TGCAGCGTTATCCGGTCTGGGGTCAGGGGGCGGGAAATTAACACTGAAGCTTTCTTT	TRBD1	.	TRBV29-1	TRBJ1-1
CASSYSPGNEQYF	TGTGCCAGCAGTTACAGTCCGGGGAACGAGCAGTACTTC	.	.	TRBV6-5	TRBJ2-7
CASSSGQGGSSYNEQFF	TGTGCCAGCAGTTCCGGACAGGGAGGGAGCTCCTACAATGAGCAGTTCTTC	.	.	TRBV27	TRBJ2-1
CASSVVAAGGDEQFF	TGTGCCAGCAGCGTAGTGGCGGCAGGGGGCGATGAGCAGTTCTTC	TRBD1	.	TRBV9	TRBJ2-1
CATSDLRGQGAEAFF	TGTGCCACCAGTGATTTGCGGGGACAGGGGGCCGAAGCTTTCTTT	TRBD1	once	TRBV24-1	TRBJ1-1
CATSDTGSGGAPDTQYF	TGTGCCACCAGTGATACAGGCAGCGGGGGAGCCCCGGATACGCAGTATTTT	TRBD2	.	TRBV24-1	TRBJ2-3
CASSLEGKSSSYNSPLHF	TGTGCCAGCAGCTTAGAGGGGAAGTCCTCCTCCTATAATTCACCCCTCCACTTT	.	.	TRBV7-6	TRBJ1-6
CASSLLAGGLNEQFF	TGTGCCAGTAGTCTACTAGCGGGGGGTCTCAATGAGCAGTTCTTC	TRBD2	.	TRBV19	TRBJ2-1
CASSLTDEQYF	TGCGCCAGCAGCTTGACGGACGAGCAGTACTTC	.	.	TRBV5-1	TRBJ2-7
CATAPQGSTPGNQPQHF	TGCGCCACCGCCCCGCAGGGATCTACCCCAGGCAATCAGCCCCAGCATTTT	.	.	TRBV10-2	TRBJ1-5
CASMPTGVEYEKLFF	TGTGCCAGTATGCCAACAGGGGTAGAGTATGAAAAACTGTTTTTT	TRBD1	.	TRBV19	TRBJ1-4
CASRVVVRDRNTEAFF	TGTGCCAGTCGCGTCGTGGTAAGGGACAGGAACACTGAAGCTTTCTTT	TRBD1	.	TRBV19	TRBJ1-1
CASSQDRGDGNQPQHF	TGTGCCAGCAGCCAAGATCGGGGGGATGGCAATCAGCCCCAGCATTTT	.	.	TRBV4-2	TRBJ1-5
CASSLGTGKGKWEKLFF	TGTGCCAGCAGCTTAGGGACAGGGAAGGGCAAATGGGAAAAACTGTTTTTT	TRBD1	.	TRBV7-8	TRBJ1-4
CASSLGTGVDTGELFF	TGCGCCAGCAGCTTGGGGACAGGGGTAGACACCGGGGAGCTGTTTTTT	TRBD1	few	TRBV5-1	TRBJ2-2
CASSLRDRGLAGNTIYF	TGCGCCAGCAGCTTGAGAGACAGGGGGCTTGCGGGAAACACCATATATTTT	TRBD1	once	TRBV5-1	TRBJ1-3
CASSLAGELDEQYF	TGCGCCAGCAGCTTGGCAGGGGAACTTGACGAGCAGTACTTC	.	few	TRBV5-1	TRBJ2-7
CASSYSRGPPRGYTF	TGTGCCAGCAGTTACTCGCGGGGGCCGCCCAGGGGCTACACCTTC	.	.	TRBV6-6	TRBJ1-2
CASSFGVTNYGYTF	TGTGCCAGCAGCTTCGGGGTGACTAACTATGGCTACACCTTC	.	.	TRBV5-8	TRBJ1-2
CASSLWTGSGGYTF	TGCGCCAGCAGCCTTTGGACAGGAAGCGGTGGCTACACCTTC	TRBD1	once	TRBV5-1	TRBJ1-2
CASSIVPDYYSNQPQHF	TGTGCCAGTAGTATAGTTCCAGATTATTATAGCAATCAGCCCCAGCATTTT	.	.	TRBV19	TRBJ1-5
CATPGTPNTGELFF	TGTGCCACCCCCGGGACACCGAACACCGGGGAGCTGTTTTTT	.	once	TRBV6-6	TRBJ2-2
CASSQEWTGGNTIYF	TGTGCCAGCAGCCAGGAATGGACAGGGGGAAACACCATATATTTT	TRBD1	.	TRBV14	TRBJ1-3
CASSLARAYEQYF	TGTGCCAGCAGCTTAGCCAGGGCCTACGAGCAGTACTTC	.	.	TRBV11-1	TRBJ2-7
CASGPGAFNEQFF	TGTGCCAGCGGTCCAGGGGCCTTCAATGAGCAGTTCTTC	.	.	TRBV21-1	TRBJ2-1